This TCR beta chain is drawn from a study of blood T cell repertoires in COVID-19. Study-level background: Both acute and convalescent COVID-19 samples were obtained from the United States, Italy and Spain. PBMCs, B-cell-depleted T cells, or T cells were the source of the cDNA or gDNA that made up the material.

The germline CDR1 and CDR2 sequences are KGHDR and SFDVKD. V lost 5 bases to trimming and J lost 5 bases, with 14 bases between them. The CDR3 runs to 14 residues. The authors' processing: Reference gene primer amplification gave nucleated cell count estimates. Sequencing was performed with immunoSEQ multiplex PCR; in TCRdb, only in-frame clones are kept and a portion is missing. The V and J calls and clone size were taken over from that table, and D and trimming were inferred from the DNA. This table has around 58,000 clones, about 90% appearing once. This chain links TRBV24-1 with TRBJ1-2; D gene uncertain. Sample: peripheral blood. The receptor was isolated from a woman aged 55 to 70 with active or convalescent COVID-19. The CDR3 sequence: CATSARGQTYGYTF. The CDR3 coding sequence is TGTGCCACCAGTGCCCGAGGGCAGACGTATGGCTACACCTTC.